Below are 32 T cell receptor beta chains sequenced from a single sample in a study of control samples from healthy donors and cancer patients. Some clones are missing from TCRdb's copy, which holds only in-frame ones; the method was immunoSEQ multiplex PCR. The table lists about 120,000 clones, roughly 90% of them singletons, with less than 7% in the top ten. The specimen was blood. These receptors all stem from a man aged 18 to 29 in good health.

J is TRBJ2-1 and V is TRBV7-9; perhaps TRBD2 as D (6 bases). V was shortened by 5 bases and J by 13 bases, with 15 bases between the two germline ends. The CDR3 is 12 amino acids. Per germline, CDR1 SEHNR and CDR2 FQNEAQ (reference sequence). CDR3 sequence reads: CASSPGDTQQFF. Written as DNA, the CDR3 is TGTGCCAGCAGCCCGGGAGATACGCAACAGTTCTTC.

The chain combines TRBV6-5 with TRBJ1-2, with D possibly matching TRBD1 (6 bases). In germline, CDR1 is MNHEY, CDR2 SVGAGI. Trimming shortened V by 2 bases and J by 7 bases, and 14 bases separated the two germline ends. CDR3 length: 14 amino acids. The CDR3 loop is CASSYQGLKSGYTF. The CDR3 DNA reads TGTGCCAGCAGTTACCAGGGGTTGAAGTCTGGCTACACCTTC.

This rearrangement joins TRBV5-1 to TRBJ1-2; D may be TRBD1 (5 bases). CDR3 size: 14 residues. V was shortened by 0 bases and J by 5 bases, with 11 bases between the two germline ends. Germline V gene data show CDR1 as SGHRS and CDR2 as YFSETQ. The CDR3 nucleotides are TGCGCCAGCAGCTTGGTGGGGGAAATGTATGGCTACACCTTC. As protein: CASSLVGEMYGYTF. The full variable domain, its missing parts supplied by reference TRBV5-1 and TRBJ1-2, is KAGVTQTPRYLIKTRGQQVTLSCSPISGHRSVSWYQQTPGQGLQFLFEYFSETQRNKGNFPGRFSGRQFSNSRSEMNVSTLELGDSALYLCASSLVGEMYGYTFGSGTRLTVV.

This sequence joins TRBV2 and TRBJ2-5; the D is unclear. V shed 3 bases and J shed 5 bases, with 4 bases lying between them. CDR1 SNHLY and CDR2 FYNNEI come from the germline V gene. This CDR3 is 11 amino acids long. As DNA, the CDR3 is TGTGCCAGCAGTGACTCGGAGACCCAGTACTTC. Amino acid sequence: CASSDSETQYF.

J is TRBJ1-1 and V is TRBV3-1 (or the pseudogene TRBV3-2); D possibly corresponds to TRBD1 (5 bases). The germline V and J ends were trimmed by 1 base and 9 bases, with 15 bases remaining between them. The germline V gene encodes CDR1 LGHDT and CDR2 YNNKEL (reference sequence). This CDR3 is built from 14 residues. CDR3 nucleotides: TGTGCCAGCAGCCAAGGAGGGGTGTGGGATCAAGCTTTCTTT. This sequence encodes CASSQGGVWDQAFF.

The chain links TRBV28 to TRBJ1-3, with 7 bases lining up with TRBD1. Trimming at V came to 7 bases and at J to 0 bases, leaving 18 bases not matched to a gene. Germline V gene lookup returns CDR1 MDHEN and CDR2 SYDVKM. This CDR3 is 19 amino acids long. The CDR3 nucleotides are TGTGCCAGCACCCCCGGCCCCGGGACAGCCTCATACTCTGGAAACACCATATATTTT. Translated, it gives CASTPGPGTASYSGNTIYF.

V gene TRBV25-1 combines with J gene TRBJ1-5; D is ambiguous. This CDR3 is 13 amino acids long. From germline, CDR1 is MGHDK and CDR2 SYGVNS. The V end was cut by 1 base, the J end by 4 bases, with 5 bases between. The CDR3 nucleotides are TGTGCCAGCAGTGAATCGCCAAATCAGCCCCAGCATTTT. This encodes CASSESPNQPQHF.

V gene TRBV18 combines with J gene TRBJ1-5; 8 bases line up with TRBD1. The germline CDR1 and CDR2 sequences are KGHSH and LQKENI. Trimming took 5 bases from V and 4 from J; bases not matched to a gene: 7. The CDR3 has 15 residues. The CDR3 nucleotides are TGTGCCAGCTCATTAGGACAGGGCCAGAATCAGCCCCAGCATTTT. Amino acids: CASSLGQGQNQPQHF.

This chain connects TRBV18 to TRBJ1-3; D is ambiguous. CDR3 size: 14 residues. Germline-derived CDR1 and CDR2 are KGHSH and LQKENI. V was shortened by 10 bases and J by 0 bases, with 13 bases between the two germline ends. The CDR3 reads CATREGSSGNTIYF. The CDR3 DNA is TGTGCCACCCGGGAGGGAAGCTCTGGAAACACCATATATTTT. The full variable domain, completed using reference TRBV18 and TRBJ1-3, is NAGVMQNPRHLVRRRGQEARLRCSPMKGHSHVYWYRQLPEEGLKFMVYLQKENIIDESGMPKERFSAEFPKEGPSILRIQQVVRGDSAAYFCATREGSSGNTIYFGEGSWLTVV.

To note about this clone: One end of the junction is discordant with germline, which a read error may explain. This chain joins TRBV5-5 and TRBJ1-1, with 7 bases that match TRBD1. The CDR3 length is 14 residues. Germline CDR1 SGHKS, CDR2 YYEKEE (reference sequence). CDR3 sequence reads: CASSLRGLKTEAFF. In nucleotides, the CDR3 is TGTGCCAGCAGCTTGAGGGGGCTGAAAACTGAAGCTTTCTTT.

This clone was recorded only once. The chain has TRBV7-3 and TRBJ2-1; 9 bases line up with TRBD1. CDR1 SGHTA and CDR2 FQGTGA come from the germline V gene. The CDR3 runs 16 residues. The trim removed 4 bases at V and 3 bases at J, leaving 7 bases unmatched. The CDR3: CASSSLPGQGYNEQFF. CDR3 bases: TGTGCCAGCAGCTCCCTGCCGGGACAGGGCTACAATGAGCAGTTCTTC.

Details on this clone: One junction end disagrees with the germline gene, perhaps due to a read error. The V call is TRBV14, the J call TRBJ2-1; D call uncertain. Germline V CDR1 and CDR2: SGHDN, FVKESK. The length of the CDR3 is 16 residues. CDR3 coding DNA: TGTGCCAGCAGCCAAGTATCTATGGTCTCCGACAATGAGCAGTTCTTC. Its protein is CASSQVSMVSDNEQFF.

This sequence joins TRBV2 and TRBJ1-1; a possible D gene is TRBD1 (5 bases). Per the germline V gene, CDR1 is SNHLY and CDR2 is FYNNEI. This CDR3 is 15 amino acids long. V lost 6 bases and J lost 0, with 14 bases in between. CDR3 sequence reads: CASSGGVFMNTEAFF. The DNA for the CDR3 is TGTGCCAGCAGCGGGGGGGTTTTCATGAACACTGAAGCTTTCTTT. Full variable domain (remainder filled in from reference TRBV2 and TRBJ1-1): EPEVTQTPSHQVTQMGQEVILRCVPISNHLYFYWYRQILGQKVEFLVSFYNNEISEKSEIFDDQFSVERPDGSNFTLKIRSTKLEDSAMYFCASSGGVFMNTEAFFGQGTRLTVV.

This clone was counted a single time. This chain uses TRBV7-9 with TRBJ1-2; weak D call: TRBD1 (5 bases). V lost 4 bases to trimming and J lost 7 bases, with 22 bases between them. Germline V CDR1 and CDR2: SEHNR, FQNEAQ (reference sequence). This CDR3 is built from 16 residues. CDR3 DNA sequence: TGTGCCAGCAGCTGGGGGTATACTGCGCGGGCGGGTGGCTACACCTTC. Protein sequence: CASSWGYTARAGGYTF.

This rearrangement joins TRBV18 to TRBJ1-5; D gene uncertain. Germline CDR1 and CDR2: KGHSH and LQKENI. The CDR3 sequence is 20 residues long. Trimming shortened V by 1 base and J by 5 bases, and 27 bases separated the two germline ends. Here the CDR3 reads CASSPRSGPGGSPLYQPQHF. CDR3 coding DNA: TGTGCCAGCTCACCACGTTCAGGCCCGGGTGGTTCCCCCCTCTATCAGCCCCAGCATTTT. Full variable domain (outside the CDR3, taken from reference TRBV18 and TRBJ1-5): NAGVMQNPRHLVRRRGQEARLRCSPMKGHSHVYWYRQLPEEGLKFMVYLQKENIIDESGMPKERFSAEFPKEGPSILRIQQVVRGDSAAYFCASSPRSGPGGSPLYQPQHFGDGTRLSIL.

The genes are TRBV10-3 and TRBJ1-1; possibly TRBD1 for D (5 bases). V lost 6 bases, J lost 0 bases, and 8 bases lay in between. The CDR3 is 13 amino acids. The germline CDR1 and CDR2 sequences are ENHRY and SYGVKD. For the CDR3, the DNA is TGTGCCATCAGGGAGACAGTGAACACTGAAGCTTTCTTT. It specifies CAIRETVNTEAFF.

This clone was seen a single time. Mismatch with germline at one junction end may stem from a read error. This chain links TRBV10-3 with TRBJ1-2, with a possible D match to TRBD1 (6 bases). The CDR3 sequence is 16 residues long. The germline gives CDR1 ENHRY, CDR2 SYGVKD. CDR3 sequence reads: CAISETGSGAKYGYTF. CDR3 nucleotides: TGTGCCATCAGTGAGACAGGGAGTGGGGCTAAGTATGGCTACACCTTC.

The DNA of the CDR3 is TGCGCCAGCAGCTCAGGGGAGGCCTATGGCTACACCTTC. Translation gives CASSSGEAYGYTF. This rearrangement joins TRBV5-1 to TRBJ1-2, with D possibly TRBD1 on 6 matching bases. The germline CDR1 and CDR2 sequences are SGHRS and YFSETQ. V shed 3 bases and J shed 4 bases, with 10 bases lying between them. This CDR3 has 13 amino acids.

In DNA, the CDR3 is TGTGCCATCAGTTTGGGGGGAAATGAAAAACTGTTTTTT. This gives the protein CAISLGGNEKLFF. The chain has TRBV10-3 and TRBJ1-4; possibly TRBD1 for D (5 bases). Deletions cut 5 bases from V and 5 bases from J, with 9 bases between. CDR1 is ENHRY and CDR2 is SYGVKD in the germline V gene. The CDR3 runs 13 residues.

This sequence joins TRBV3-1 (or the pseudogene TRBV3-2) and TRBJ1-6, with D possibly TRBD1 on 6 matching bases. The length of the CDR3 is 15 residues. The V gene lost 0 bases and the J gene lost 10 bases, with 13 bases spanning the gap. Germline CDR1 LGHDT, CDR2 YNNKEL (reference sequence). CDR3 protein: CASSQEGGARSPLHF. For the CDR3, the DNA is TGTGCCAGCAGCCAAGAAGGGGGGGCGAGGTCACCCCTCCACTTT.

The DNA for the CDR3 is TGTGCCAGCAGCTCGGGACAGGGCCTTAATCAGCCCCAGCATTTT. Protein product: CASSSGQGLNQPQHF. J is TRBJ1-5 and V is TRBV5-6, with 9 bases lining up with TRBD1. V trimming: 3 bases; J trimming: 4 bases; junction bases outside the gene matches: 5. There are 15 residues in the CDR3. Germline CDR1 and CDR2: SGHDT and YYEEEE.

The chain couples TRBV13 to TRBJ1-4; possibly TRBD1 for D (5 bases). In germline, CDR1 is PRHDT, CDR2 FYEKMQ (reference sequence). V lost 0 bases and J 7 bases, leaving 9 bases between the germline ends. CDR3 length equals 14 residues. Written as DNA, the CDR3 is TGTGCCAGCAGCTTAGGGGGGCGAAGTGAAAAACTGTTTTTT. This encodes CASSLGGRSEKLFF.

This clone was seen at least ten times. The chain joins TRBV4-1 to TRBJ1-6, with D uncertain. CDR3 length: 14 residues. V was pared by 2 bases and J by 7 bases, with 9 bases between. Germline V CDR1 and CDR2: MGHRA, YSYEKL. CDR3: CASSQRVGNSPLHF. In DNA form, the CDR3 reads TGCGCCAGCAGCCAAAGGGTCGGGAATTCACCCCTCCACTTT.

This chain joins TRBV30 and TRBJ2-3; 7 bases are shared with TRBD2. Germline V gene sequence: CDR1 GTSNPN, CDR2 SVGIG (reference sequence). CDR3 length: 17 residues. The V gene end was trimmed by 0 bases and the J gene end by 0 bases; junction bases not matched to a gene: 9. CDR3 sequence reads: CAWSVGRDYSSTDTQYF. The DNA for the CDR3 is TGTGCCTGGAGTGTAGGCCGGGACTATTCTAGCACAGATACGCAGTATTTT.

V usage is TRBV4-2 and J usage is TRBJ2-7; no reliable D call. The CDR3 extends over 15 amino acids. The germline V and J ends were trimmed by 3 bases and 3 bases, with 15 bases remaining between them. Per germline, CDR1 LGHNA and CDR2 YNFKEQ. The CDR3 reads CASSHNTQGNYEQYF. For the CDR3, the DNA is TGTGCCAGCAGCCACAATACTCAAGGGAACTACGAGCAGTACTTC.

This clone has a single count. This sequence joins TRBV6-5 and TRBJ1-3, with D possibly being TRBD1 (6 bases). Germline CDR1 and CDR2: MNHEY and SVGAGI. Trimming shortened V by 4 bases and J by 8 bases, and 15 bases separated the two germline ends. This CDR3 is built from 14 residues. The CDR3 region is CASSSQRGADTIYF. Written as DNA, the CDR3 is TGTGCCAGCAGTTCTCAGAGGGGGGCGGACACCATATATTTT.

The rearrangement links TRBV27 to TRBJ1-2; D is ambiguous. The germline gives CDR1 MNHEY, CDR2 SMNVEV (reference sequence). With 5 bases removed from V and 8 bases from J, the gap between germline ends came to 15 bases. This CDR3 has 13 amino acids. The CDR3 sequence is CASSPWGEEGYTF. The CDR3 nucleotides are TGTGCCAGCAGTCCATGGGGTGAGGAAGGCTACACCTTC.

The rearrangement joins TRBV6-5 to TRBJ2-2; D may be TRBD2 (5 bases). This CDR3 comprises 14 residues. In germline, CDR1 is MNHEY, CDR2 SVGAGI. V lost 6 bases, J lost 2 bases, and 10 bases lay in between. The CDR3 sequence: CASSPGLNTGELFF. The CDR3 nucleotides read TGTGCCAGCAGCCCCGGACTTAACACCGGGGAGCTGTTTTTT.

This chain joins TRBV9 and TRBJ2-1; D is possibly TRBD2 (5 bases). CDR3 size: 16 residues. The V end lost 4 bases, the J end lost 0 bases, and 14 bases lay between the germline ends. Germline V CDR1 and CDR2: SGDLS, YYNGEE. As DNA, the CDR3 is TGTGCCAGCAGCACCCGAAGCGGTAGCTCCTACAATGAGCAGTTCTTC. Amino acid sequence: CASSTRSGSSYNEQFF.

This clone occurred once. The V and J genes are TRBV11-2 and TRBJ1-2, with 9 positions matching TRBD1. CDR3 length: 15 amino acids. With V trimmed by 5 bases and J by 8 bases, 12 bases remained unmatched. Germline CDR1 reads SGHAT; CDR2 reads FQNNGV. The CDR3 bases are TGTGCCAGCAGCCGAGGGATAAGGGACAGGGCAGGCTACACCTTC. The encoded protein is CASSRGIRDRAGYTF.

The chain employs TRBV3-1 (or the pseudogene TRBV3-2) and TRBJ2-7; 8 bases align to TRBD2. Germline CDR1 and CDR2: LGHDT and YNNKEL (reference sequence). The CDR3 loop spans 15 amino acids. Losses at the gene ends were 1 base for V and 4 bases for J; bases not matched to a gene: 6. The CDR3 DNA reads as TGTGCCAGCAGCCAAGCCTCGGGGGGGGCTTACGAGCAGTACTTC. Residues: CASSQASGGAYEQYF.

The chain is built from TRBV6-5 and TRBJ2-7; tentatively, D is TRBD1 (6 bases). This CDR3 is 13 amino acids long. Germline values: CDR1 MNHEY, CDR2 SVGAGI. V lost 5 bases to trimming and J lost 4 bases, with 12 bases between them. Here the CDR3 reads CASSLTGVYEQYF. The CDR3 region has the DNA TGTGCCAGCAGTCTGACAGGAGTATACGAGCAGTACTTC.